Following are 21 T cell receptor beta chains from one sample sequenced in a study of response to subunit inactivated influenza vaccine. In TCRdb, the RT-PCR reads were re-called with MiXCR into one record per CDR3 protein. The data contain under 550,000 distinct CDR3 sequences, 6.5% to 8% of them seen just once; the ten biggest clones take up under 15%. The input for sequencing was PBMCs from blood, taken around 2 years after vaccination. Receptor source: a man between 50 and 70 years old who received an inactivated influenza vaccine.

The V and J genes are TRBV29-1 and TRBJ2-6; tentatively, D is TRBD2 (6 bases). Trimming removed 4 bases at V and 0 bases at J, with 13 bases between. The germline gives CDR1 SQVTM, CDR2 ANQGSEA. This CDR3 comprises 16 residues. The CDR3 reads CSVGDSGDSGANVLTF. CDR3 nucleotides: TGCAGCGTTGGGGATAGCGGAGACTCTGGGGCCAACGTCCTGACTTTC. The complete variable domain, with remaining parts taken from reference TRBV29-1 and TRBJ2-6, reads SAVISQKPSRDICQRGTSLTIQCQVDSQVTMMFWYRQQPGQSLTLIATANQGSEATYESGFVIDKFPISRPNLTFSTLTVSNMSPEDSSIYLCSVGDSGDSGANVLTFGAGSRLTVL.

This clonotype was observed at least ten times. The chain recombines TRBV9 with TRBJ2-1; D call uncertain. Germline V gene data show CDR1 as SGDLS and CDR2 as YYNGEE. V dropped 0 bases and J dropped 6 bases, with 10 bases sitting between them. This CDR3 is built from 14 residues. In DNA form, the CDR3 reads TGTGCCAGCAGCGTAGAAGTAGAGCTCAATGAGCAGTTCTTC. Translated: CASSVEVELNEQFF.

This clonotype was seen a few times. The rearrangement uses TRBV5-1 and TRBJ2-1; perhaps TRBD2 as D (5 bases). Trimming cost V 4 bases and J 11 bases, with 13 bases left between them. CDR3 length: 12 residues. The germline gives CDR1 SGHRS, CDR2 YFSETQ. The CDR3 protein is CASSASREKQFF. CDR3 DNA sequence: TGCGCCAGCAGCGCTAGCCGGGAAAAGCAGTTCTTC. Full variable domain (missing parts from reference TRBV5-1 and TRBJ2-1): KAGVTQTPRYLIKTRGQQVTLSCSPISGHRSVSWYQQTPGQGLQFLFEYFSETQRNKGNFPGRFSGRQFSNSRSEMNVSTLELGDSALYLCASSASREKQFFGPGTRLTVL.

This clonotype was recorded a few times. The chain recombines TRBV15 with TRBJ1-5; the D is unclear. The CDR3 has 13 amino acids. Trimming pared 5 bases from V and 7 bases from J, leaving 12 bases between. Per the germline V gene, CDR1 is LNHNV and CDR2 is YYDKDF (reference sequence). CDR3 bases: TGTGCCACCAGCCCCAGGACTGCCCAGCCCCAGCATTTT. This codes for CATSPRTAQPQHF. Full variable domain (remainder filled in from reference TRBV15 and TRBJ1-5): DAMVIQNPRYQVTQFGKPVTLSCSQTLNHNVMYWYQQKSSQAPKLLFHYYDKDFNNEADTPDNFQSRRPNTSFCFLDIRSPGLGDTAMYLCATSPRTAQPQHFGDGTRLSIL.

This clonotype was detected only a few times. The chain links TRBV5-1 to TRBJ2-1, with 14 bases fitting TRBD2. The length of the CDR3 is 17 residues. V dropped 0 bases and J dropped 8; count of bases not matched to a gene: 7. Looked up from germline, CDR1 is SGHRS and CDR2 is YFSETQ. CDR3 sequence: CASSLGGTSGGFDEQFF. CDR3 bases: TGCGCCAGCAGCTTGGGAGGGACTAGCGGGGGCTTCGATGAGCAGTTCTTC. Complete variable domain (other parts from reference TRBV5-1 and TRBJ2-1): KAGVTQTPRYLIKTRGQQVTLSCSPISGHRSVSWYQQTPGQGLQFLFEYFSETQRNKGNFPGRFSGRQFSNSRSEMNVSTLELGDSALYLCASSLGGTSGGFDEQFFGPGTRLTVL.

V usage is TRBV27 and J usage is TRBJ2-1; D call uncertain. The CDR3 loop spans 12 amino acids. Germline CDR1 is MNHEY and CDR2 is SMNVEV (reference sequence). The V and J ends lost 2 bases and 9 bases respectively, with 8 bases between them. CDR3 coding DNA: TGTGCCAGCAGTTTAACGGGCATTGAGCAGTTCTTC. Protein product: CASSLTGIEQFF.

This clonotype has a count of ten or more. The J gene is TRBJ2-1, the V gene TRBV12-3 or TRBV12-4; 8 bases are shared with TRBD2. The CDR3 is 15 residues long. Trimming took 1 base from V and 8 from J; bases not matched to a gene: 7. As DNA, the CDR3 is TGTGCCAGCAGTTTAGGCGGGAGGTCTGACCATGAGCAGTTCTTC. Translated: CASSLGGRSDHEQFF.

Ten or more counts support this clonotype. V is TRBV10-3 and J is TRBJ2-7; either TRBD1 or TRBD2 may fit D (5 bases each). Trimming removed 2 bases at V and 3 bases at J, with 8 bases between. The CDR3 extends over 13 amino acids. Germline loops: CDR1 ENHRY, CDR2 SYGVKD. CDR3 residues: CAISEERGYEQYF. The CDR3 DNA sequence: TGTGCCATCAGTGAGGAGAGGGGCTACGAGCAGTACTTC.

CDR3 in amino acids: CASSLGLAGVPDTQYF. The CDR3 coding sequence is TGCGCCAGCAGCTTGGGACTAGCGGGAGTGCCTGATACGCAGTATTTT. The chain links TRBV5-1 to TRBJ2-3; 12 bases agree with TRBD2. V shed 0 bases and J 6 bases; nucleotides not matched to a gene: 5. Per the germline V gene, CDR1 is SGHRS and CDR2 is YFSETQ. The CDR3 sequence is 16 residues long.

This chain's CDR3 is CASSFGRGVETQYF. Here the CDR3 DNA reads TGCGCCAGCAGCTTTGGTCGGGGCGTGGAGACCCAGTACTTC. The genes are TRBV5-1 and TRBJ2-5; either TRBD1 or TRBD2 may fit D (5 bases each). Trimming stripped 2 bases from V and 5 bases from J, with 13 bases between. CDR3 length: 14 amino acids. From germline, CDR1 is SGHRS and CDR2 YFSETQ.

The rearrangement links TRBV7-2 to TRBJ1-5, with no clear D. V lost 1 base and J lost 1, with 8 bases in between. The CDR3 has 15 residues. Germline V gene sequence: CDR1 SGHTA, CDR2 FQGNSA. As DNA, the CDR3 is TGTGCCAGCAGCTTAGAGGTGGGGAGCAATCAGCCCCAGCATTTT. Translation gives CASSLEVGSNQPQHF.

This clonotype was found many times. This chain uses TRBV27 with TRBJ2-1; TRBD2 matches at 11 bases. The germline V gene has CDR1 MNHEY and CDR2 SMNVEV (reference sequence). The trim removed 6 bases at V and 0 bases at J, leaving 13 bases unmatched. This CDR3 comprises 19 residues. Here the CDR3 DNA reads TGTGCCAGCAGGTCCACTAGCGGGGGCTACAGGAGCTCCTACAATGAGCAGTTCTTC. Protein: CASRSTSGGYRSSYNEQFF.

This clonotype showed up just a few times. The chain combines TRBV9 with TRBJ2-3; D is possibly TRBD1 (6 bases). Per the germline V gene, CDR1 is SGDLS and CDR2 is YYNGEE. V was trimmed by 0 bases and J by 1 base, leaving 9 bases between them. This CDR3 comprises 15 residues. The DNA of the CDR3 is TGTGCCAGCAGCGTAGTAAACAGGGGCACAGATACGCAGTATTTT. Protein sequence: CASSVVNRGTDTQYF. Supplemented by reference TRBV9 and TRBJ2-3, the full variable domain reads DSGVTQTPKHLITATGQRVTLRCSPRSGDLSVYWYQQSLDQGLQFLIQYYNGEERAKGNILERFSAQQFPDLHSELNLSSLELGDSALYFCASSVVNRGTDTQYFGPGTRLTVL.

The CDR3 reads CASSSTSGRTWETQYF. CDR3 DNA: TGTGCCAGCAGCTCGACTAGCGGGAGGACTTGGGAGACCCAGTACTTC. This chain links TRBV7-8 with TRBJ2-5; TRBD2 matches at 13 bases. V shed 4 bases, J shed 5 bases, and the junction held 7 bases outside the gene matches. Germline lookup yields CDR1 SGHVS and CDR2 FQNEAQ. The CDR3 is 16 residues long. The full variable domain, rest sourced from reference TRBV7-8 and TRBJ2-5, is GAGVSQSPRYKVAKRGQDVALRCDPISGHVSLFWYQQALGQGPEFLTYFQNEAQLDKSGLPSDRFFAERPEGSVSTLKIQRTQQEDSAVYLCASSSTSGRTWETQYFGPGTRLLVL.

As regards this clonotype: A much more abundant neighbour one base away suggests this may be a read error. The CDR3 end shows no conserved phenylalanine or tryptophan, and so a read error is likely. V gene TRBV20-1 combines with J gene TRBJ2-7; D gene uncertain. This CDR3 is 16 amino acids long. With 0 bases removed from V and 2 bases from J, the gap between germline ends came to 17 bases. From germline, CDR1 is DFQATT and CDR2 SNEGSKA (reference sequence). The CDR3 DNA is TGCAGTGCTAGAGATTTAGGGCACCCTTACGCCTACGAGCAGTACCTC. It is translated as CSARDLGHPYAYEQYL.

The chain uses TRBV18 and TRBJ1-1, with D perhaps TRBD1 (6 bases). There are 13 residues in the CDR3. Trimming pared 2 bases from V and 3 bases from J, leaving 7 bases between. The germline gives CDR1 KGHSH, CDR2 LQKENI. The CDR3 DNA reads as TGTGCCAGCTCACCAAACAGGGACACTGAAGCTTTCTTT. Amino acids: CASSPNRDTEAFF.

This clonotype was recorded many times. The CDR3 is CASSQSLARGGSSYEQYF. The CDR3 DNA is TGTGCCAGCAGCCAGAGTCTCGCACGTGGCGGGAGCTCCTACGAGCAGTACTTC. J is TRBJ2-7 and V is TRBV4-2, with 7 bases lining up with TRBD2. Germline V CDR1 and CDR2: LGHNA, YNFKEQ. The CDR3 is 18 amino acids. The J segment lost 0 bases and the V segment lost 3 bases, leaving 14 bases of the junction unmatched.

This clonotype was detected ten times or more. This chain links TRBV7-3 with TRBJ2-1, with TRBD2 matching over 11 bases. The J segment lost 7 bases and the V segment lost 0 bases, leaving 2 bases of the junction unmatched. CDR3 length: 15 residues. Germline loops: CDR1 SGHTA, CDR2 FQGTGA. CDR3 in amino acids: CASSLTLAGVNEQFF. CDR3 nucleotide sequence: TGTGCCAGCAGCTTAACACTAGCGGGAGTGAATGAGCAGTTCTTC.

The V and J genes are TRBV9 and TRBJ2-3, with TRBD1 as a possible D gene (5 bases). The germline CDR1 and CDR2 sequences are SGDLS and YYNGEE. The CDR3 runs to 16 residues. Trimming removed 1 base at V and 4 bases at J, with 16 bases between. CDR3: CASSVTVEGAADTQYF. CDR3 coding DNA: TGTGCCAGCAGCGTAACCGTGGAAGGGGCTGCAGATACGCAGTATTTT.

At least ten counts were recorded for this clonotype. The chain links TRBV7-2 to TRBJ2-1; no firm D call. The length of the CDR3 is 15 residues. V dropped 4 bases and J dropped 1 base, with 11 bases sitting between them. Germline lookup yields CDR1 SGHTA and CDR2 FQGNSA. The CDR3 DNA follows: TGTGCCAGCAGCTACGCCCCAAATTCCTACAATGAGCAGTTCTTC. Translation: CASSYAPNSYNEQFF.

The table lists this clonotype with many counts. DNA for the CDR3: TGTGCCAGCAGCTCAGGGTTACAGCCCCAGCATTTT. Its translation is CASSSGLQPQHF. This chain uses TRBV12-3 or TRBV12-4 with TRBJ1-5; D perhaps matches TRBD1 (5 bases). The CDR3 totals 12 residues. The V end was cut by 6 bases, the J end by 7 bases, with 10 bases between.